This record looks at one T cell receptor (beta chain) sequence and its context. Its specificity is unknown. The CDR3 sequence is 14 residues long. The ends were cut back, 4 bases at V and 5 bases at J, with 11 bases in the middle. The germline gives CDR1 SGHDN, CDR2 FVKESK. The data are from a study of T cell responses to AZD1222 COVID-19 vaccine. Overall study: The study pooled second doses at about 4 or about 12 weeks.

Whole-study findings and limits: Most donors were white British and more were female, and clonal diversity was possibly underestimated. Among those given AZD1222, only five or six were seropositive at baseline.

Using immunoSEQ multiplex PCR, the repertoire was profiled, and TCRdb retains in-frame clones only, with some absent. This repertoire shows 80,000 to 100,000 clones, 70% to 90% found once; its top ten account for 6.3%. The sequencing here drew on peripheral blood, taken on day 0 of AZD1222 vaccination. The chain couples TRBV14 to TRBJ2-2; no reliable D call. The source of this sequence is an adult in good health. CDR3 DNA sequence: TGTGCCAGCAGCCCTCTCCTGGGGACCGGGGAGCTGTTTTTT. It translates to CASSPLLGTGELFF.